This note documents a single T cell receptor (beta chain) sequence. Its antigen has not been determined. Per-base qualities were not stored, and no clone one base away is much larger. This sample is drawn from a study of blood T cell repertoires in COVID-19 (TCRdb year 2020). Background for the entire study: The collaborator samples originated in the United States, Italy and Spain and spanned the acute and convalescent phases of COVID-19. The samples were drawn from two sources: the first 160 participants of the ongoing ImmuneRACE study, and about 1,300 subjects contributed by 6 global collaborators. Deeply sampled blood TCRbeta repertoires from subjects exposed to, actively infected with, or recovered from COVID-19 were included in the dataset. Where HLA class I and class II types were available, the types were taken from metadata supplied by the sample provider, not from assay-based typing. Nearly every sample came with metadata listing a de-identified subject ID, COVID-19 status, age in years and sex. A freely available public database, intended as a resource for researchers studying the immune response to SARS-CoV-2, is where the repertoires were released. The material from the prospective study consisted of cDNA or gDNA derived from T cells, B-cell-depleted T cells, or PBMCs. Summary of the overall study and its limitations: How much clinical and demographic metadata was included differed by source and by participant, and the metadata was provided uncurated.

Deletion took 5 bases off V and 11 bases off J, with a span of 21 bases between the germline ends. CDR1 is given as SGHNT and CDR2 as YENEEA, both from the germline V gene. The CDR3 covers 14 residues, taking in both the cysteine and the phenylalanine. The retained sequence is limited to the CDR3, 42 bases, with the frame set at the first base. In the prospective study, participants were roughly 18 to 100 years old, resided in around 25 geographic areas of the United States, and were enrolled through a virtual design. To assign participants to cohorts, the prospective study relied on clinical history that participants themselves reported in a screening survey and a study questionnaire. Exposed participants had been in contact, within 2 weeks of entering the study, with a person who had a PCR-confirmed or clinician-diagnosed case of COVID-19. In the prospective study, whole blood, serum and a nasopharyngeal or oropharyngeal swab were collected from each participant by mobile phlebotomists. Participants in the prospective study had the option to provide additional blood draws and questionnaires over a 2-month period. Before DNA extraction, blood samples from the prospective study were shipped at room temperature or frozen.

TCRbeta CDR3 regions were amplified from genomic DNA by means of the immunoSEQ Assay, a bias-controlled multiplex PCR. In the source study's methods: Within the assay, amplification of reference gene primers was used to estimate how many nucleated cells each sample contained. To quantify the absolute abundance of each unique TCRbeta CDR3 rearrangement, sequence reads were collapsed and filtered. Productive Simpson clonality was computed per sample as the square root of Simpson's diversity index over productive rearrangements. TCRdb mirrors the immuneACCESS table, restricted to in-frame sequences. Some clones are absent from its copies; in checked studies, under half trace to an unresolved V gene, and the reason for the others is unknown. V, J and clone size reflect that table, while D and trimming were determined from the DNA. Present in this sample are hundreds of thousands of clones, approximately 82% of which were seen just once. The top ten clones comprise about 5% of the sample.

This TCR was sampled from a man between 35 and 55 years old who had been exposed to COVID-19. Sequencing was done on a sample of PBMCs or T cells enriched from blood (not recorded which). The receptor chain draws on TRBV11-3 and TRBJ1-1; the D segment could be TRBD1, given 5 matching bases. The CDR3 region reads CASSPGGVGVDAFF. In nucleotide form, the sequence is TGTGCCAGCAGCCCAGGTGGGGTAGGGGTCGACGCTTTCTTT.